This T cell receptor beta chain came from a study of blood T cell repertoires in COVID-19 (dated by TCRdb to the early 2020s). Concerning the study at large: The collaborator samples originated in the United States, Italy and Spain and spanned the acute and convalescent phases of COVID-19. The material from the prospective study consisted of cDNA or gDNA derived from T cells, B-cell-depleted T cells, or PBMCs. The dataset comprised deeply sampled blood TCRbeta repertoires from subjects exposed to, actively infected with, or recovered from COVID-19. A freely available public database, intended as a resource for researchers studying the immune response to SARS-CoV-2, is where the repertoires were released. Samples were obtained from the ongoing ImmuneRACE study (first 160 participants) and from 1,254 subjects provided by 6 global collaborators. The sample metadata nearly always contained a de-identified subject ID, COVID-19 status, age in years and sex. Where available, HLA class I and class II types were taken from metadata supplied by the sample provider and were not determined by assay-based typing. The paper as a whole reports these results and caveats: The quantity of clinical and demographic metadata differed by source and by participant and was supplied without curation.

In the case of this clone: No antigen is known for it. One base away there is no much larger clone; base qualities are not given.

TCRbeta CDR3 regions were amplified from genomic DNA using the immunoSEQ Assay, a bias-controlled multiplex PCR. The paper's processing steps were these. The number of nucleated cells in each sample was estimated by amplification of reference gene primers within the assay. Sequence reads were collapsed and filtered to measure the absolute abundance of every unique TCRbeta CDR3 rearrangement. For each sample, productive Simpson clonality was calculated as the square root of Simpson's diversity index across productive rearrangements. Here the immuneACCESS table is served through TCRdb, limited to in-frame sequences with V and J called. Missing clones are a known gap in these copies; in checked studies unresolved V genes cover under half, and the rest lacks a known reason. V and J calls and clone size are copied from that table; D and trimming were computed from the DNA. A total of under 200,000 clones appear in this sample, 86% of them only once. In total, the top ten clones hold about 6% of the sample.

CDR1 and CDR2, per the germline V gene, are ENHRY and SYGVKD. The CDR3 goes from the cysteine to the phenylalanine over 12 residues. Only CDR3 DNA remains: 36 bases, in frame from the first base. Trimming takes 10 bases off V and 7 bases off J; junction bases not matched to a gene: 5. Participants in the prospective study were aged about 18 to 100 years, lived in over 20 United States geographic areas, and enrolled through a virtual design. In the prospective study, participants were assigned to cohorts based on the clinical history participants reported in a screening survey and a study questionnaire. Mobile phlebotomists in the prospective study collected whole blood, serum and a nasopharyngeal or oropharyngeal swab from every participant. Over a roughly 2-month period, participants in the prospective study had the option of providing additional blood draws and questionnaires. Before DNA extraction, blood samples from the prospective study were shipped at room temperature or frozen.

Sequenced: PBMCs or T cells enriched from blood (not recorded which). This sequence was found in a man in his forties or fifties with acute COVID-19. The rearranged segments are TRBV10-3 and TRBJ2-7, and 12 junction bases match TRBD1. The DNA is as follows: TGTGCCACGGGACAGGGGGCCGGGGAGCAGTACTTC. This is translated as CATGQGAGEQYF.